In its sample, the clone carrying this T cell receptor (beta chain) was seen a few times. Its matching antigen is unknown. Tregs were sorted as CD4+CD25+CD127-/low cells. General study points: Tumor-infiltrating Treg TCR alpha and beta sequences overlapped most with tumor naive CD4+ T cells, then blood naive.

There are 15 residues in the CDR3. Trimming took 4 bases from V and 14 from J; bases not matched to a gene: 10. The germline CDR1 and CDR2 sequences are SEHNR and FQNEAQ (reference sequence). TCRdb reprocessed the 5' RACE reads with MiXCR, giving one entry per CDR3 protein. This sample has approximately 50,000 distinct CDR3 sequences, with roughly 28% found just once. The rearrangement links TRBV7-9 to TRBJ2-3; the match to TRBD2 covers 15 bases. The sample consisted of tumor-infiltrating Tregs sorted from the breast tumor. The TCR sequence derives from a female donor with breast cancer. CDR3: CASSSEGLAGGVPYF. The DNA of the CDR3 is TGTGCCAGCAGCTCCGAGGGACTAGCGGGGGGCGTCCCGTATTTT.